A selection of T cell receptor beta chains follows, all from one sample in a study of blood T cells in healthy people across ages. TCRdb independently ran MiXCR on the 5' RACE reads; one entry per CDR3 protein. The profile shows about 1.5 million distinct CDR3 sequences, 35% to 45% of them singletons. The sequenced material came from blood. All receptors derive from a woman in her late teens or twenties in good health. Both conserved end residues are part of each CDR3. The D gene is left open where the match is weak. Not all rows give a size; the values are once, few, many and, for expanded clones, a class.

>TRBV20-1|few|TRBJ2-3|-
CSLRVYTDTQYF
TGCAGCCTTCGAGTATACACAGATACGCAGTATTTT
>TRBV9|-|TRBJ1-6|-
CASSAEGSPLHF
TGTGCCAGCAGCGCTGAGGGTTCACCCCTCCACTTT
>TRBV4-1|many|TRBJ2-3|-
CASSEEPRTQYF
TGCGCCAGCAGCGAAGAGCCGCGTACGCAGTATTTT
>TRBV10-3|few|TRBJ2-1|TRBD2
CAISELAGGNEQFF
TGTGCCATCAGTGAACTAGCGGGAGGCAATGAGCAGTTCTTC
>TRBV4-1|-|TRBJ2-7|-
CASGRGTYEQYF
TGCGCCAGTGGTCGGGGGACCTACGAGCAGTACTTC
>TRBV20-1|many|TRBJ1-2|-
CSPPLPQSNYGYTF
TGCAGTCCACCCCTCCCCCAGTCTAACTATGGCTACACCTTC
>TRBV12-3/TRBV12-4|-|TRBJ1-1|TRBD1
CASSPSDRGNTEAFF
TGTGCCAGCAGTCCCTCCGACAGGGGAAACACTGAAGCTTTCTTT
>TRBV29-1|-|TRBJ1-4|TRBD1
CSVSSGTANEKLFF
TGCAGCGTTTCCTCCGGGACAGCAAATGAAAAACTGTTTTTT
>TRBV5-1|-|TRBJ1-1|-
CASSLVAISNTEAFF
TGCGCCAGCAGCTTGGTGGCGATTTCGAACACTGAAGCTTTCTTT
>TRBV9|-|TRBJ2-3|-
CASSVEEKRAIGDTQYF
TGTGCCAGCAGCGTAGAGGAAAAAAGGGCCATAGGAGATACGCAGTATTTT
>TRBV12-3/TRBV12-4|-|TRBJ2-3|-
CASSLGDRPLTNTQYF
TGTGCCAGCAGTTTAGGAGACAGGCCCCTCACAAATACGCAGTATTTT
>TRBV2|-|TRBJ1-1|-
CASSMGSSTEAFF
TGTGCCAGCAGTATGGGGTCGAGCACTGAAGCTTTCTTT
>TRBV20-1|few|TRBJ2-3|TRBD1
CSAPPGQITDTQYF
TGCAGTGCTCCGCCGGGACAGATCACAGATACGCAGTATTTT
>TRBV12-3/TRBV12-4|-|TRBJ1-2|-
CASSLGGAEANYGYTF
TGTGCCAGCAGTTTGGGGGGGGCCGAAGCTAACTATGGCTACACCTTC
>TRBV4-1|-|TRBJ2-7|-
CASSQDPRYNEQYF
TGCGCCAGCAGCCAAGACCCTAGATACAATGAGCAGTACTTC
>TRBV29-1|few|TRBJ2-1|TRBD1
CSALGQGLFF
TGCAGCGCGCTAGGACAGGGGTTGTTCTTC
>TRBV7-9|-|TRBJ2-1|-
CASSAASGFNEQFF
TGTGCCAGCAGCGCGGCCTCAGGGTTCAATGAGCAGTTCTTC
>TRBV28|-|TRBJ2-7|TRBD2
CASSLPTSGRGSYNEQYF
TGTGCCAGCAGTTTGCCAACTAGCGGGAGAGGATCCTACAATGAGCAGTACTTC
>TRBV27|once|TRBJ2-3|-
CASTSAGRLTDTQYF
TGTGCCAGCACTTCGGCGGGGCGACTCACAGATACGCAGTATTTT
>TRBV27|few|TRBJ2-3|TRBD1
CASSSPTGVADTQYF
TGTGCCAGCAGTTCGCCCACAGGGGTGGCAGATACGCAGTATTTT
>TRBV4-1|-|TRBJ2-5|-
CASSQAGVWKTQYF
TGCGCCAGCAGCCAAGCGGGAGTTTGGAAGACCCAGTACTTC
>TRBV7-6|-|TRBJ2-6|-
CASSLVRGGDYSGANVLTF
TGTGCCAGCAGCTTAGTTAGAGGGGGTGACTACTCTGGGGCCAACGTCCTGACTTTC
>TRBV6-2/TRBV6-3|-|TRBJ1-5|-
CASSYGRKAQPQHF
TGTGCCAGCAGTTACGGCAGGAAGGCTCAGCCCCAGCATTTT
>TRBV6-5|-|TRBJ1-2|TRBD1
CASTLGGRGYTF
TGTGCCAGCACCTTAGGGGGCCGGGGCTACACCTTC
>TRBV5-6|-|TRBJ1-3|-
CASSIGRNSGNTIYF
TGTGCCAGCAGCATCGGACGGAACTCTGGAAACACCATATATTTT
>TRBV12-3/TRBV12-4|many|TRBJ2-7|-
CASSRGYEQYF
TGTGCCAGCAGCCGCGGCTACGAGCAGTACTTC
>TRBV3-1|few|TRBJ1-1|-
CASSSELNTEAFF
TGTGCCAGCAGCAGCGAGTTGAACACTGAAGCTTTCTTT
>TRBV10-3|-|TRBJ2-7|TRBD2
CAISERLAGAEQYF
TGTGCCATCAGTGAGAGGCTAGCGGGAGCGGAGCAGTACTTC
>TRBV7-2|few|TRBJ1-4|-
CASSLSPVGEKLFF
TGTGCCAGCAGCTTATCTCCAGTTGGTGAAAAACTGTTTTTT
>TRBV20-1|few|TRBJ2-3|-
CSAAGAYTQYF
TGCAGTGCTGCCGGGGCATATACGCAGTATTTT
>TRBV20-1|-|TRBJ2-7|TRBD2
CSAPQLAGLTYEQYF
TGCAGTGCTCCCCAACTAGCGGGCCTTACCTACGAGCAGTACTTC
>TRBV13|-|TRBJ2-1|-
CASSPQGGEQFF
TGTGCCAGCAGCCCACAGGGTGGTGAGCAGTTCTTC
>TRBV4-1|-|TRBJ1-4|TRBD1
CASRDGTVATNEKLFF
TGCGCCAGCAGAGACGGGACAGTGGCAACTAATGAAAAACTGTTTTTT
>TRBV5-1|few|TRBJ2-3|-
CASRNARGDTQYF
TGCGCCAGCAGAAACGCACGTGGGGATACGCAGTATTTT
>TRBV7-9|-|TRBJ2-6|-
CASGGTQRSGANVLTF
TGTGCCAGCGGGGGGACCCAAAGGAGTGGGGCCAACGTCCTGACTTTC
>TRBV7-3|-|TRBJ2-1|-
CASSFQGGNYNEQFF
TGTGCCAGCAGCTTTCAAGGGGGGAACTACAATGAGCAGTTCTTC